This section outlines one T cell receptor beta chain sequence together with its context. The clone's antigen remains unknown. Base quality data are lacking; no much larger clone is found one base away. Looking up the germline V gene yields CDR1 MNHNS and CDR2 SASEGT. V is cut back by 4 bases and J by 3 bases, with 3 bases in the junction unmatched. Its CDR3 holds 14 amino acids, cysteine through phenylalanine. Only CDR3 DNA remains: 42 bases, in frame from the first base. Healthy HIV-negative adults with no recently reported acute infections or vaccinations were included as donors. Every donor was a Caucasian adult residing in Nashville, Tennessee, USA. CD4+ T cells were enriched by magnetic negative selection; naive cells were then positively selected on CD45RA, and the negative fraction formed the memory subset. After blood collection by leukapheresis, PBMCs were isolated using Ficoll-Histopaque density gradient centrifugation and then cryopreserved in the vapor phase of liquid nitrogen. Analytical flow cytometry was used to check the purity and quantity of each magnetically sorted T cell population. From each sorted fraction, genomic DNA was isolated and quantified by UV absorbance on a Nanodrop 2000c.

The data stem from a study of shared clonotypes between healthy human individuals (dated by TCRdb to 2018 to 2020). Context from the whole study: A couple of women and three men aged 18 to 49 years were included in the cohort. To estimate repertoire size and how much clonotype sharing occurs between individuals, the study deeply sequenced the blood TCR repertoires of about 5 healthy adults. To increase sequencing depth and limit assay-specific biases, different laboratories used diverse techniques to prepare libraries and sequence TCR repertoires. Per donor, leukapheresis produced somewhere between about 0.94 and 9.5 billion PBMCs. Per donor, three plates each were used for CD4 naive and CD4 memory, two for CD8 naive, and one for CD8 memory. Study-level results and caveats: Naive subsets generally had larger estimated clonotype richness than memory subsets. The genetic and exposure-history diversity represented was limited by the small number of donors. Sharing across a few donors was observed for roughly 5.4% of naive CD4, over 3% of naive CD8, around 2.5% of memory CD4, and roughly 0.4% of memory CD8 clonotypes. Sampling was restricted to blood, and TCR repertoires in tissue are likely to differ from TCR repertoires in blood. Pairwise subsampling led to the expectation that sequencing depth would affect the degree of clonotype sharing among donors. Higher generation probabilities were observed for clonotypes shared by all four sorted-subset donors than for non-shared clonotypes. Incomplete sequencing was indicated by rarefaction of sorted-subset datasets, despite the large sequencing depth.

Using the deep immunoSEQ assay, multiplex PCR amplified TCR CDR3 regions from genomic DNA. For each cell subset, the extracted genomic DNA was distributed evenly across all wells of several immunoSEQ 96-well plates, and each plate served as one replicate. Each replicate PCR for sorted subsets received about 220 ng genomic DNA, equal to roughly 29,000 T cell genomes. Purified libraries were measured with a Qubit 3.0 fluorometer, size-checked on a Bioanalyzer 2100, and measured again with the KAPA Library Quantification kit. A separate single-read 150-cycle Illumina NextSeq 550 flow cell was used to sequence each immunoSEQ 96-well plate. Under the source paper's analysis protocol: Because the immunoSEQ output held only junctional sequences and lacked quality scores, the filtering could not match the filtering applied to full-length reads. To assign V/J genes and CDR3, sequences were annotated against IMGT germline references using PyIR, a Python wrapper for IgBLAST v1.9. Reads were filtered out if the reads had weak V/J assignments (E-value above 1e-6), no CDR3, stop codons, out-of-frame junctions, or ambiguous translated residues. V3J clonotypes were defined by identical inferred V gene, J gene, and CDR3 amino acid sequence. The percentage overlap between two repertoires was calculated by dividing the number of shared unique clonotypes by the size of the smaller repertoire. Repertoire richness was assessed with RTK rarefaction, the Chao1 estimator, and Recon v2.1 estimates of unobserved clonotypes. For all TCRbeta clonotypes obtained by the gDNA method from four donors, generation probabilities were computed with OLGA. The table was pulled from immuneACCESS by TCRdb, which kept in-frame rearrangements only. Such tables lose some clones; where checked, under half of the loss comes from unresolved V genes, and the rest has no known cause. The V and J calls and clone size are taken from that table; D and trimming were inferred from the DNA. The sample contains millions of clones, roughly 96% of them found a single time. The ten largest clones represent around 0.13% of the sample.

The chain is assembled from TRBV6-1 and TRBJ2-3, and TRBD1 aligns with 8 junction nucleotides. The origin of this receptor is a man aged 18 to 35 in good health. Sequenced material: naive CD4+ T cells sorted from blood. The cell subset or site label, read with the paper, signifies: CD45RA+ positively selected. The sequence in DNA is TGTGCCAGCAGTGTTAACAGGGGGACAGATACGCAGTATTTT. Its amino acids are CASSVNRGTDTQYF.